The 17 T cell receptor beta chains listed next were all sequenced from one sample in a study of blood T cell repertoires in COVID-19. The protocol was immunoSEQ multiplex PCR, while the TCRdb copy is restricted to in-frame clones and leaves out a portion. The top ten clones hold approximately 0.8% of a sample with roughly 180,000 clones, 90% to 95% of them seen once. The sample consisted of peripheral blood. All receptors come from a man aged 25-40 years with COVID-19, enrolled during active disease.

The rearrangement joins TRBV6-6 to TRBJ1-3, with a possible D match to TRBD1 (5 bases). Trimming removed 5 bases from V and 0 bases from J, with 8 bases in between. CDR1 and CDR2 from the germline V gene are MNHNY and SVGAGI (reference sequence). This CDR3 region has 14 residues. The CDR3 DNA reads TGTGCCAGCAGTGCGGGACTCTCTGGAAACACCATATATTTT. This gives the protein CASSAGLSGNTIYF.

V usage is TRBV5-4 and J usage is TRBJ1-2; D is undetermined. The CDR3 loop spans 18 amino acids. Deletions cut 4 bases from V and 4 bases from J, with 26 bases between. The germline gives CDR1 SGHNT, CDR2 YYREEE (reference sequence). CDR3 sequence: CASSTGRRGQFGGYGYTF. The CDR3 DNA reads TGTGCCAGCAGCACCGGAAGGCGGGGTCAGTTCGGAGGCTATGGCTACACCTTC.

CDR3 DNA sequence: TGTGCCAGCTCACCAGCGGGTGGGGAGCTGTTTTTT. Translation: CASSPAGGELFF. The gene calls are TRBV18 and TRBJ2-2; weak D call: TRBD2 (5 bases). Trimming removed 2 bases from V and 8 bases from J, with 6 bases in between. Germline assignment: CDR1 KGHSH and CDR2 LQKENI. The CDR3 extends over 12 amino acids.

In the case of this clone: Other DNA sequences from this sample encode an identical CDR3 as well. The chain joins TRBV7-3 to TRBJ1-1, with 7 bases identical to TRBD1. The CDR3 is 14 amino acids. V was clipped by 2 bases and J by 1 base; unmatched bases: 1. In germline, CDR1 is SGHTA, CDR2 FQGTGA. The CDR3, as DNA: TGTGCCAGCAGCTTAGGGACAGCGAACACTGAAGCTTTCTTT. It is translated as CASSLGTANTEAFF.

V gene TRBV6-5 combines with J gene TRBJ2-1; D possibly corresponds to TRBD1 (6 bases). Trimming shortened V by 6 bases and J by 5 bases, and 17 bases separated the two germline ends. There are 15 residues in the CDR3. Germline V gives CDR1 MNHEY, CDR2 SVGAGI. The CDR3 DNA reads TGTGCCAGCAGGCCCCTGGACAGTACCAACAATGAGCAGTTCTTC. Protein product: CASRPLDSTNNEQFF.

The chain joins TRBV4-2 to TRBJ1-5, with 9 bases aligning to TRBD1. This CDR3 comprises 16 residues. Germline V gene lookup returns CDR1 LGHNA and CDR2 YNFKEQ. Losses at the gene ends were 1 base for V and 6 bases for J; bases not matched to a gene: 7. This chain's CDR3 is CASSQGTGGAFQPQHF. The CDR3 coding sequence is TGTGCCAGCAGCCAAGGAACAGGGGGCGCGTTTCAGCCCCAGCATTTT.

The chain joins TRBV13 to TRBJ2-7, with a weak D call TRBD1 (5 bases). With 3 bases removed from V and 0 bases from J, the gap between germline ends came to 18 bases. The CDR3 spans 17 residues. Germline V lookup: CDR1 PRHDT, CDR2 FYEKMQ (reference sequence). The CDR3 spells CASSFGHGLSSSYEQYF. The DNA of the CDR3 is TGTGCCAGCAGCTTTGGACACGGGCTTTCTAGCTCCTACGAGCAGTACTTC.

The chain joins TRBV5-1 to TRBJ1-1, with TRBD1 matching 7 bases. The germline V gene has CDR1 SGHRS and CDR2 YFSETQ. With V trimmed by 4 bases and J by 3 bases, 6 bases remained unmatched. The CDR3 loop spans 14 amino acids. The CDR3 protein is CASSTGQAYTEAFF. CDR3 bases: TGCGCCAGCAGCACCGGACAGGCGTACACTGAAGCTTTCTTT.

In DNA form, the CDR3 reads TGTGCCAGCATCCCAGGGGCAGGTTTAACCAGTGGCTACACCTTC. As protein: CASIPGAGLTSGYTF. This chain joins TRBV5-5 and TRBJ1-2, with TRBD1 as a possible D gene (6 bases). Looked up from germline, CDR1 is SGHKS and CDR2 is YYEKEE (reference sequence). V lost 6 bases to trimming and J lost 7 bases, with 22 bases between them. The CDR3 sequence is 15 residues long.

The chain employs TRBV29-1 and TRBJ2-4; 12 bases match TRBD2. V gave up 0 bases and J gave up 8 bases; unmatched junction bases: 2. The CDR3 contains 14 residues. Germline lookup yields CDR1 SQVTM and CDR2 ANQGSEA. This CDR3 is CSVEDLAGGHIQYF. As DNA, the CDR3 is TGCAGCGTTGAAGATCTAGCGGGGGGGCACATTCAGTACTTC.

The chain employs TRBV18 and TRBJ1-5, with D perhaps matching TRBD1 (6 bases). Trimming took 6 bases from V and 2 from J, leaving 8 bases between them. The CDR3 is 13 residues long. Germline values: CDR1 KGHSH, CDR2 LQKENI. CDR3 protein: CASSGAGNQPQHF. The CDR3 DNA is TGTGCCAGCTCGGGGGCCGGCAATCAGCCCCAGCATTTT.

The J gene is TRBJ1-6, the V gene TRBV14; 7 bases match TRBD1. After removal of 4 bases from V and 10 bases from J, the junction contained 13 bases not matched to a gene. Germline V lookup: CDR1 SGHDN, CDR2 FVKESK. The CDR3 sequence is 16 residues long. The CDR3 here is CASSPRTGSSGSPLHF. In DNA, the CDR3 is TGTGCCAGCAGCCCCCGGACAGGTTCATCGGGGTCACCCCTCCACTTT.

This chain connects TRBV4-2 to TRBJ2-2, with D possibly matching TRBD2 (6 bases). The germline V gene encodes CDR1 LGHNA and CDR2 YNFKEQ. The V end lost 0 bases, the J end lost 5 bases, and 13 bases lay between the germline ends. The CDR3 extends over 16 amino acids. CDR3 DNA: TGTGCCAGCAGCCAAGAGGCGGGGTCGTTAACCGGGGAGCTGTTTTTT. As protein: CASSQEAGSLTGELFF.

The chain employs TRBV30 and TRBJ2-7, with 7 bases identical to TRBD1. CDR3 length: 12 amino acids. The V and J ends lost 7 bases and 0 bases, in that order; junction bases with no gene match: 3. Looked up from germline, CDR1 is GTSNPN and CDR2 is SVGIG (reference sequence). CDR3 in DNA: TGTGCCTCGGACAGGATCTCCTACGAGCAGTACTTC. Protein product: CASDRISYEQYF.

The chain couples TRBV2 to TRBJ1-1; possibly TRBD1 for D (5 bases). The CDR3 spans 13 residues. Germline lookup yields CDR1 SNHLY and CDR2 FYNNEI. Trimming left V 3 bases short and J 5 bases short, with 10 bases between. CDR3 nucleotide sequence: TGTGCCAGCAGTGACCAGGGTGAAACTGAAGCTTTCTTT. Amino acids: CASSDQGETEAFF. Full variable domain (outside the CDR3, taken from reference TRBV2 and TRBJ1-1): EPEVTQTPSHQVTQMGQEVILRCVPISNHLYFYWYRQILGQKVEFLVSFYNNEISEKSEIFDDQFSVERPDGSNFTLKIRSTKLEDSAMYFCASSDQGETEAFFGQGTRLTVV.

Here the CDR3 reads CSGTGPNTEAFF. The CDR3 DNA sequence: TGCAGCGGGACAGGTCCGAACACTGAAGCTTTCTTT. The chain combines TRBV29-1 with TRBJ1-1, with TRBD1 identical over 7 bases. CDR1 SQVTM and CDR2 ANQGSEA come from the germline V gene. V shed 7 bases and J 1 base; nucleotides not matched to a gene: 3. This CDR3 spans 12 amino acids.

This rearrangement joins TRBV6-5 to TRBJ1-1; a weak D match, TRBD1 (6 bases). The ends were cut back, 6 bases at V and 3 bases at J, with 11 bases in the middle. The CDR3 totals 13 residues. In germline, CDR1 is MNHEY, CDR2 SVGAGI. CDR3 nucleotide sequence: TGTGCCAGCAGCAAAAAGGGGGACACTGAAGCTTTCTTT. It translates to CASSKKGDTEAFF.